What follows are 17 T cell receptor beta chains derived from one specimen sequenced in a study of blood T cells in healthy people across ages (dated by TCRdb to 2015 to 2017). The protocol used for the library was 5' RACE. The data were produced on an Illumina HiSeq 2500. A second about 7 to 12 cycle PCR used a sample-barcoded 5' primer and a J-beta primer mix. The public reads were run again by TCRdb, first through fastp at Q25 and then through MiXCR, and only productive beta chains were kept. Each CDR3 protein gets just one entry, which takes the most common genes and DNA from the rows behind it. In this sample the table shows around 780,000 distinct CDR3 sequences, around 24% of which occur a single time. Jointly, the top ten make up roughly 3.1% of the sample. Separately, the same data were catalogued under a study of T cells of mothers and their children.

The specimen sequenced was blood. All receptors come from a boy aged 10-17 years in good health.

The rearrangement uses TRBV7-7 and TRBJ2-3; TRBD1 is a possible D gene (6 bases). With 3 bases removed from V and 4 bases from J, the gap between germline ends came to 14 bases. CDR3 size: 15 residues. The germline V gene has CDR1 SSHAT and CDR2 FNYEAQ (reference sequence). The CDR3 DNA sequence: TGTGCCAGCAGCTTTTCTACAGGGATCTCAGATACGCAGTATTTT. It encodes CASSFSTGISDTQYF.

J is TRBJ1-2 and V is TRBV15, with D perhaps matching TRBD1 (6 bases). This CDR3 spans 15 amino acids. CDR1 is LNHNV and CDR2 is YYDKDF in the germline V gene (reference sequence). Trimming shortened V by 0 bases and J by 7 bases, and 15 bases separated the two germline ends. CDR3 loop: CATSRDPRDNLGYTF. The DNA of the CDR3 is TGTGCCACCAGCAGAGATCCCCGGGACAATCTTGGCTACACCTTC.

This clonotype has just a few counts. This rearrangement joins TRBV6-5 to TRBJ1-2; D is ambiguous. Trimming pared 5 bases from V and 3 bases from J, leaving 10 bases between. Germline V gene lookup returns CDR1 MNHEY and CDR2 SVGAGI. The CDR3 totals 13 residues. As DNA, the CDR3 is TGTGCCAGCAGTCCCTGGAGGTACTATGGCTACACCTTC. This translates into CASSPWRYYGYTF.

This chain uses TRBV5-5 with TRBJ2-5; TRBD2 agrees at 8 bases. Germline V gives CDR1 SGHKS, CDR2 YYEKEE (reference sequence). The CDR3 loop spans 16 amino acids. V trimming: 4 bases; J trimming: 5 bases; junction bases outside the gene matches: 13. The CDR3 bases are TGTGCCAGCAGCCCCGGGGCTAGCGGGTCAACTGAGACCCAGTACTTC. Its protein is CASSPGASGSTETQYF. The variable domain in full, with the rest retrieved from reference TRBV5-5 and TRBJ2-5, is DAGVTQSPTHLIKTRGQQVTLRCSPISGHKSVSWYQQVLGQGPQFIFQYYEKEERGRGNFPDRFSARQFPNYSSELNVNALLLGDSALYLCASSPGASGSTETQYFGPGTRLLVL.

Ten or more counts support this clonotype. The chain has TRBV10-2 and TRBJ2-7; 11 bases agree with TRBD1. The CDR3 is made up of 13 amino acids. With V trimmed by 7 bases and J by 2 bases, 1 base remained unmatched. In germline, CDR1 is WSHSY, CDR2 SAAADI. The CDR3 DNA reads as TGCGCCAGCACGGGACAGGGGGCCTACGAGCAGTACTTC. Protein: CASTGQGAYEQYF.

The CDR3 coding sequence is TGCAGTGCTAGATCGGACAGCTACGAGCAGTACTTC. The encoded protein is CSARSDSYEQYF. The chain recombines TRBV20-1 with TRBJ2-7; a weak D match, TRBD1 (6 bases). V lost 2 bases and J lost 3, with 8 bases in between. The CDR3 has 12 residues. From germline, CDR1 is DFQATT and CDR2 SNEGSKA (reference sequence).

This clonotype was counted a few times. This sequence joins TRBV9 and TRBJ2-3; D not resolved. Germline CDR1 SGDLS, CDR2 YYNGEE. V gave up 3 bases and J gave up 6 bases, with 2 bases separating them. The CDR3 length is 10 residues. This chain's CDR3 is CASSGDTQYF. The CDR3 region has the DNA TGTGCCAGCAGCGGGGATACGCAGTATTTT.

V and J are TRBV29-1 and TRBJ2-7, with D perhaps TRBD1 or TRBD2 (6 bases each). The J call is in doubt because the DNA end fits TRBJ2-1 better. The CDR3 consists of 14 residues. CDR1 and CDR2 (germline): SQVTM, ANQGSEA. The chain's CDR3 is CSVVDRGPADEQFF. CDR3 DNA sequence: TGCAGCGTTGTAGACCGGGGGCCAGCCGATGAGCAGTTCTTC.

This clonotype has a count of ten or more. The chain joins TRBV3-1 to TRBJ2-5; 7 bases agree with TRBD1. Germline V gene lookup returns CDR1 LGHDT and CDR2 YNNKEL (reference sequence). V lost 1 base, J lost 2 bases, and 4 bases stayed unmatched. This CDR3 contains 15 residues. The CDR3 protein is CASSQVSGGQETQYF. CDR3 DNA: TGTGCCAGCAGCCAAGTCTCAGGGGGACAAGAGACCCAGTACTTC.

This clonotype has only a few counts. The J gene is TRBJ2-7, the V gene TRBV7-2; the match to TRBD2 covers 10 bases. J was trimmed by 3 bases and V by 4 bases; bases with no gene match: 3. In germline, CDR1 is SGHTA, CDR2 FQGNSA. This CDR3 region has 14 residues. This chain's CDR3 is CASSSGTSDYEQYF. The CDR3, as DNA: TGTGCCAGCAGCTCCGGGACTAGCGACTACGAGCAGTACTTC.

This chain connects TRBV6-5 to TRBJ2-2; weak D call: TRBD1 (6 bases). V lost 6 bases and J 5 bases, leaving 10 bases between the germline ends. CDR3 length: 13 residues. CDR1 MNHEY and CDR2 SVGAGI come from the germline V gene. The chain's CDR3 is CASSIQGTGELFF. The CDR3 region has the DNA TGTGCCAGCAGCATACAGGGAACCGGGGAGCTGTTTTTT.

The V and J genes are TRBV10-3 and TRBJ2-5; possibly TRBD2 for D (5 bases). CDR1 ENHRY and CDR2 SYGVKD come from the germline V gene. V was pared by 5 bases and J by 0 bases, with 7 bases between. The CDR3 extends over 13 amino acids. The CDR3, as DNA: TGTGCCATCAGTACAGCGGACCAAGAGACCCAGTACTTC. It yields the protein CAISTADQETQYF.

Regarding this clonotype: The junction and the germline gene differ at one end; a read error may be behind it. J is TRBJ1-2 and V is TRBV5-1; 9 positions agree with TRBD1. From germline, CDR1 is SGHRS and CDR2 YFSETQ. The CDR3 is made up of 14 amino acids. CDR3 in DNA: TGCGCCGGCAGCTCCGGGACAGGGAACTATGGCTACACCTTC. Its protein product is CAGSSGTGNYGYTF.

The DNA of the CDR3 is TGCAGCGTTATAAGCCAGGGGGGAAACATTCAGTACTTC. Protein sequence: CSVISQGGNIQYF. The V and J genes are TRBV29-1 and TRBJ2-4, with D possibly matching TRBD1 (7 bases). Looked up from germline, CDR1 is SQVTM and CDR2 is ANQGSEA. V was clipped by 5 bases and J by 6 bases, with 14 bases between them. There are 13 residues in the CDR3.

The rearrangement joins TRBV5-1 to TRBJ2-7; unclear D gene. This CDR3 is built from 16 residues. Germline V gene data show CDR1 as SGHRS and CDR2 as YFSETQ. V shed 2 bases and J shed 0 bases, with 15 bases lying between them. As DNA, the CDR3 is TGCGCCAGCAGCTTATGGCGCCAGGCCCTCTCCTACGAGCAGTACTTC. This codes for CASSLWRQALSYEQYF.

The genes are TRBV29-1 and TRBJ2-7; 8 bases are shared with TRBD1. Trimming cost V 7 bases and J 5 bases; bases outside gene matches: 4. Germline V gene sequence: CDR1 SQVTM, CDR2 ANQGSEA. The CDR3 consists of 11 residues. CDR3 nucleotide sequence: TGCAGCGGGCAGGGGGCCCACGAGCAGTACTTC. It is translated as CSGQGAHEQYF.

On this clonotype: A much larger clone sits a single nucleotide away, making a read error possible. The chain uses TRBV6-1 and TRBJ2-2; TRBD1 might be the D (6 bases). The CDR3 sequence is 13 residues long. Germline V gene data show CDR1 as MNHNS and CDR2 as SASEGT. The V and J ends lost 6 bases and 1 base respectively, with 6 bases between them. The CDR3 nucleotides read TGTGCCAGCAGGGACAGGAACACCGGGGAGCTGTTTTTT. Amino acid sequence: CASRDRNTGELFF.